The present entry profiles one T cell receptor (beta chain) with its context. The entry originates in a study of blood T cell repertoires in COVID-19. Study-level background: PBMCs, B-cell-depleted T cells, or T cells provided the cDNA or gDNA that made up the material.

This table comes from immunoSEQ multiplex PCR, and its TCRdb copy is limited to in-frame clones, with some not included. This sample has tens of thousands of clones, with about nine tenths found just once. The trim removed 6 bases at V and 8 bases at J, leaving 7 bases unmatched. CDR3 length: 13 amino acids. Germline CDR1 reads MDHEN; CDR2 reads SYDVKM. The clonotype originates from a man aged 70-80 years with active or convalescent COVID-19. The chain links TRBV28 to TRBJ1-1; 9 bases line up with TRBD1. The sequencing sample was made of peripheral blood. The CDR3 region is CASRTGGQAEAFF. The CDR3 DNA is TGTGCCAGCAGGACAGGGGGACAAGCCGAAGCTTTCTTT.